Listed here are 32 T cell receptor beta chains from one sample, sequenced in a study of T cell changes during pregnancy in multiple sclerosis. Generated by immunoSEQ multiplex PCR, the TCRdb table keeps only in-frame clones and is missing some. The sample contains tens of thousands of clones, approximately 94% of which appear only once. Sequenced here: CD8+ T cells from peripheral blood mononuclear cells, sampled in the first trimester of pregnancy. The origin of the receptors is a female donor with multiple sclerosis, enrolled in a pregnancy study.

This clone has a single count. The chain carries TRBV7-9 and TRBJ2-2; TRBD2 might be the D (5 bases). Germline V gives CDR1 SEHNR, CDR2 FQNEAQ (reference sequence). The V and J ends lost 4 bases and 7 bases respectively, with 7 bases between them. The CDR3 consists of 12 residues. The CDR3 DNA sequence: TGTGCCAGCAGCTCCGGGGTCGGGGAGCTGTTTTTT. This encodes CASSSGVGELFF. The complete variable domain, with remaining parts taken from reference TRBV7-9 and TRBJ2-2, reads DTGVSQNPRHKITKRGQNVTFRCDPISEHNRLYWYRQTLGQGPEFLTYFQNEAQLEKSRLLSDRFSAERPKGSFSTLEIQRTEQGDSAMYLCASSSGVGELFFGEGSRLTVL.

In this sample, this clone turned up once. This chain connects TRBV29-1 to TRBJ1-3, with D possibly matching TRBD1 (6 bases). Germline CDR1 SQVTM, CDR2 ANQGSEA. This CDR3 region has 16 residues. The V and J ends lost 1 base and 0 bases respectively, with 13 bases between them. For the CDR3, the DNA is TGCAGCGTTGAAGGCGGGGGCGATCACTCTGGAAACACCATATATTTT. It codes for CSVEGGGDHSGNTIYF.

V gene TRBV7-2 combines with J gene TRBJ2-7, with a weak D call TRBD1 (6 bases). Trimming shortened V by 9 bases and J by 2 bases, and 14 bases separated the two germline ends. The CDR3 has 13 residues. Germline assignment: CDR1 SGHTA and CDR2 FQGNSA. In DNA form, the CDR3 reads TGTGCCAGTGGGGGCGGCCCCACCTACGAGCAGTACTTC. Its translation: CASGGGPTYEQYF. Looking up the rest from reference TRBV7-2 and TRBJ2-7 gives the full variable domain: GAGVSQSPSNKVTEKGKDVELRCDPISGHTALYWYRQSLGQGLEFLIYFQGNSAPDKSGLPSDRFSAERTGGSVSTLTIQRTQQEDSAVYLCASGGGPTYEQYFGPGTRLTVT.

The chain has TRBV13 and TRBJ1-4, with D perhaps TRBD1 (6 bases). The CDR3 has 16 residues. Germline-derived CDR1 and CDR2 are PRHDT and FYEKMQ (reference sequence). With 4 bases removed from V and 1 base from J, the gap between germline ends came to 13 bases. This CDR3 reads CASSSETQGTNEKLFF. CDR3 bases: TGTGCCAGCAGCTCCGAAACACAGGGAACTAATGAAAAACTGTTTTTT.

The chain uses TRBV27 and TRBJ2-7; maybe TRBD1 (6 bases). The length of the CDR3 is 12 residues. V was shortened by 4 bases and J by 6 bases, with 10 bases between the two germline ends. CDR1 is MNHEY, CDR2 SMNVEV, per germline (reference sequence). CDR3 nucleotide sequence: TGTGCCAGCAGTTGGGGGCAGGGCGAGCAGTACTTC. It yields the protein CASSWGQGEQYF.

The chain employs TRBV7-2 and TRBJ2-7; the D gene is possibly TRBD1 (6 bases). The germline gives CDR1 SGHTA, CDR2 FQGNSA. Deletions cut 0 bases from V and 2 bases from J, with 11 bases between. CDR3 length: 15 residues. The CDR3 spells CASSLARTGPYEQYF. For the CDR3, the DNA is TGTGCCAGCAGCTTAGCGAGAACAGGGCCCTACGAGCAGTACTTC.

This chain links TRBV11-2 with TRBJ2-7; 13 nucleotides match TRBD2. This CDR3 comprises 18 residues. Trimming removed 0 bases from V and 0 bases from J; junction bases left unmatched: 5. CDR1 SGHAT and CDR2 FQNNGV come from the germline V gene. The CDR3 sequence is CASSLELAGGQISYEQYF. CDR3 in DNA: TGTGCCAGCAGCTTAGAACTAGCGGGGGGGCAAATCTCCTACGAGCAGTACTTC.

The chain couples TRBV25-1 to TRBJ1-3, with a possible D match to TRBD1 (5 bases). Trimming cost V 6 bases and J 1 base, with 19 bases left between them. The CDR3 has 17 residues. From germline, CDR1 is MGHDK and CDR2 SYGVNS. The CDR3 here is CASREGTDYGSGNTIYF. The DNA of the CDR3 is TGTGCCAGCAGGGAGGGGACGGACTACGGGTCTGGAAACACCATATATTTT.

The V gene is TRBV27, the J gene TRBJ2-1, with 8 bases aligning to TRBD2. The V and J ends lost 5 bases and 7 bases, in that order; junction bases with no gene match: 10. The germline V gene encodes CDR1 MNHEY and CDR2 SMNVEV (reference sequence). This CDR3 has 15 residues. This CDR3 reads CASSPGTGGMNEQFF. CDR3 DNA sequence: TGTGCCAGCAGTCCGGGGACGGGAGGGATGAATGAGCAGTTCTTC.

This chain connects TRBV27 to TRBJ1-3, with no clear D. Germline CDR1 and CDR2: MNHEY and SMNVEV (reference sequence). The CDR3 is made up of 13 amino acids. The germline V and J ends were trimmed by 5 bases and 2 bases, with 7 bases remaining between them. CDR3 in amino acids: CASSPGAGNTIYF. Here the CDR3 DNA reads TGTGCCAGCAGTCCGGGAGCTGGAAACACCATATATTTT.

V gene TRBV4-1 combines with J gene TRBJ2-5, with D hard to call. The J call may not be correct, given that the DNA end is closer to TRBJ2-7. From germline, CDR1 is MGHRA and CDR2 YSYEKL. The CDR3 runs to 15 residues. The CDR3: CASSQVAADPYEQYF. The CDR3 DNA sequence: TGCGCCAGCAGCCAAGTTGCCGCGGATCCCTACGAGCAGTACTTC.

The chain carries TRBV27 and TRBJ2-7; a possible D gene is TRBD1 (6 bases). The CDR3 runs 14 residues. Germline V gene lookup returns CDR1 MNHEY and CDR2 SMNVEV (reference sequence). V was pared by 5 bases and J by 2 bases, with 13 bases between. DNA of the CDR3: TGTGCCAGCAGTGGACAGTCAAACACCTACGAGCAGTACTTC. This translates into CASSGQSNTYEQYF.

This chain uses TRBV4-2 with TRBJ2-7, with TRBD1 identical over 7 bases. Germline V gene data show CDR1 as LGHNA and CDR2 as YNFKEQ. CDR3 size: 15 residues. V trimming: 5 bases; J trimming: 3 bases; junction bases outside the gene matches: 10. The CDR3 reads CASSGKPGTDYEQYF. DNA of the CDR3: TGTGCCAGCAGCGGCAAGCCAGGGACAGACTACGAGCAGTACTTC.

The genes are TRBV29-1 and TRBJ2-3; TRBD2 might be the D (6 bases). V shed 1 base and J shed 1 base, with 6 bases lying between them. The CDR3 runs to 13 residues. Germline CDR1 and CDR2: SQVTM and ANQGSEA. CDR3 bases: TGCAGCGTTGAAGGGGAGGGCACAGATACGCAGTATTTT. As protein: CSVEGEGTDTQYF.

The chain uses TRBV29-1 and TRBJ2-3, with D possibly being TRBD2 (5 bases). This CDR3 is 12 amino acids long. V was cut by 5 bases and J by 6 bases, with 12 bases left in between. CDR1 and CDR2 from the germline V gene are SQVTM and ANQGSEA. The chain's CDR3 is CSVRNPGDTQYF. CDR3 DNA sequence: TGCAGCGTTCGGAACCCGGGGGATACGCAGTATTTT.

The chain joins TRBV6-6 to TRBJ2-2; 7 nucleotides align to TRBD1. With 2 bases clipped from V and 6 bases from J, the junction kept 9 bases outside the gene matches. This CDR3 is built from 16 residues. Germline V gene sequence: CDR1 MNHNY, CDR2 SVGAGI (reference sequence). Written as DNA, the CDR3 is TGTGCCAGCAGTTACCCCGACAGGGTCCCTCCCGGGGAGCTGTTTTTT. Translation gives CASSYPDRVPPGELFF.

This chain links TRBV27 with TRBJ2-1; the match to TRBD1 covers 7 bases. Trimming removed 7 bases from V and 0 bases from J; junction bases left unmatched: 6. CDR1 and CDR2 from the germline V gene are MNHEY and SMNVEV (reference sequence). The length of the CDR3 is 15 residues. CDR3 coding DNA: TGTGCCAGCACCTCCTCAGGGGGCTCCTACAATGAGCAGTTCTTC. This sequence encodes CASTSSGGSYNEQFF.

The chain is built from TRBV19 and TRBJ2-1, with 9 bases identical to TRBD1. Germline assignment: CDR1 LNHDA and CDR2 SQIVND (reference sequence). J lost 10 bases, V lost 1 base, and 8 bases had no gene match. This CDR3 contains 15 residues. CDR3 DNA sequence: TGTGCCAGTAGTATAGGTGGGACAGGGTTACGAGAGCAGTTCTTC. Its protein is CASSIGGTGLREQFF.

The gene calls are TRBV9 and TRBJ1-5; 7 bases are a match to TRBD1. The V gene end was trimmed by 4 bases and the J gene end by 0 bases; junction bases not matched to a gene: 4. The CDR3 totals 15 residues. Germline V lookup: CDR1 SGDLS, CDR2 YYNGEE. CDR3 protein: CASSPAGGSNQPQHF. CDR3 nucleotides: TGTGCCAGCAGCCCCGCAGGGGGTAGCAATCAGCCCCAGCATTTT.

The gene calls are TRBV5-1 and TRBJ2-1; the match to TRBD2 covers 10 bases. Trimming at V came to 7 bases and at J to 8 bases, leaving 6 bases not matched to a gene. The CDR3 extends over 13 amino acids. The germline gives CDR1 SGHRS, CDR2 YFSETQ. The CDR3 spells CASSLAGEDEQFF. The CDR3 bases are TGCGCCAGCTCCCTAGCGGGGGAGGATGAGCAGTTCTTC.

This rearrangement joins TRBV5-1 to TRBJ2-2; 11 nucleotides line up with TRBD2. Germline CDR1 is SGHRS and CDR2 is YFSETQ. The trim removed 4 bases at V and 5 bases at J, leaving 7 bases unmatched. The CDR3 is made up of 16 amino acids. The CDR3: CASSPTLAGVTGELFF. For the CDR3, the DNA is TGCGCCAGCAGCCCTACACTAGCGGGGGTTACCGGGGAGCTGTTTTTT.

The chain has TRBV27 and TRBJ1-5; D not resolved. From germline, CDR1 is MNHEY and CDR2 SMNVEV (reference sequence). V gave up 3 bases and J gave up 1 base, with 10 bases separating them. This CDR3 is built from 15 residues. DNA for the CDR3: TGTGCCAGCAGTTTTTCCGCGCGAAGCAATCAGCCCCAGCATTTT. Amino acids: CASSFSARSNQPQHF.

The chain couples TRBV9 to TRBJ1-2; D may be TRBD1 (6 bases). From germline, CDR1 is SGDLS and CDR2 YYNGEE. Trimming left V 4 bases short and J 6 bases short, with 22 bases between. The CDR3 spans 16 residues. DNA for the CDR3: TGTGCCAGCAGCCCATCCAGGGGTTTCTCGTTTCATGGCTACACCTTC. Translated, it gives CASSPSRGFSFHGYTF.

Here the CDR3 reads CASSHGTSGGREQYF. The CDR3 DNA is TGTGCCAGCAGTCACGGGACTAGCGGGGGTCGGGAGCAGTACTTC. This chain uses TRBV27 with TRBJ2-7; 14 bases are a match to TRBD2. Trimming cost V 5 bases and J 7 bases; bases outside gene matches: 7. The germline gives CDR1 MNHEY, CDR2 SMNVEV (reference sequence). This CDR3 has 15 residues.

V is TRBV9 and J is TRBJ2-1; 9 positions agree with TRBD2. Germline CDR1 reads SGDLS; CDR2 reads YYNGEE. J was trimmed by 10 bases and V by 0 bases; bases with no gene match: 8. The CDR3 consists of 15 residues. The CDR3, as DNA: TGTGCCAGCAGCGTAGCAGGGCGGGGGGGCCAAGAGCAGTTCTTC. It codes for CASSVAGRGGQEQFF.

This chain uses TRBV4-2 with TRBJ1-3, with TRBD1 identical over 9 bases. Germline loops: CDR1 LGHNA, CDR2 YNFKEQ. This CDR3 has 17 residues. Trimming at V came to 4 bases and at J to 3 bases, leaving 10 bases not matched to a gene. The CDR3 here is CASSLEPGQGSGNTIYF. In nucleotides, the CDR3 is TGTGCCAGCAGCCTTGAACCGGGACAGGGAAGTGGAAACACCATATATTTT.

This sequence joins TRBV11-1 and TRBJ2-5, with 8 bases lining up with TRBD2. Trimming at V came to 6 bases and at J to 3 bases, leaving 9 bases not matched to a gene. The CDR3 contains 15 residues. Germline values: CDR1 SGHAT, CDR2 FQDESV (reference sequence). CDR3 residues: CASRRLGGVEETQYF. DNA of the CDR3: TGTGCCAGCAGGCGACTCGGGGGGGTTGAAGAGACCCAGTACTTC.

The V call is TRBV6-1, the J call TRBJ2-1, with D unclear. The CDR3 extends over 13 amino acids. The germline V gene has CDR1 MNHNS and CDR2 SASEGT. V lost 3 bases and J 5 bases, leaving 8 bases between the germline ends. CDR3 amino acids: CASSDNYNNEQFF. As DNA, the CDR3 is TGTGCCAGCAGTGATAACTACAACAATGAGCAGTTCTTC.

The rearrangement joins TRBV15 to TRBJ1-5; D possibly corresponds to TRBD1 (5 bases). Germline V CDR1 and CDR2: LNHNV, YYDKDF (reference sequence). This CDR3 region has 16 residues. V was shortened by 1 base and J by 3 bases, with 13 bases between the two germline ends. CDR3 sequence: CATSRGEGKVNQPQHF. The CDR3, as DNA: TGTGCCACCAGCAGAGGGGAGGGGAAGGTCAATCAGCCCCAGCATTTT.

The V gene is TRBV11-2, the J gene TRBJ2-2; D gene uncertain. Germline V gene lookup returns CDR1 SGHAT and CDR2 FQNNGV. The CDR3 runs to 15 residues. Trimming took off 0 bases at V and 3 bases at J, with 8 bases between the two ends. DNA of the CDR3: TGTGCCAGCAGCTTAGAAGCCTCCTACACCGGGGAGCTGTTTTTT. As protein: CASSLEASYTGELFF.

V gene TRBV9 combines with J gene TRBJ2-3; D uncertain. The CDR3 is 16 amino acids. Germline CDR1 SGDLS, CDR2 YYNGEE. Trimming shortened V by 3 bases and J by 2 bases, and 16 bases separated the two germline ends. CDR3 region: CASSALVTENTDTQYF. The CDR3 nucleotides read TGTGCCAGCAGCGCCCTGGTTACAGAGAACACAGATACGCAGTATTTT.

The V and J genes are TRBV7-9 and TRBJ1-1; D remains unclear. Germline CDR1 is SEHNR and CDR2 is FQNEAQ (reference sequence). The ends were cut back, 5 bases at V and 10 bases at J, with 17 bases in the middle. This CDR3 spans 13 amino acids. This chain's CDR3 is CASSPPIGVVAFF. The CDR3 nucleotides read TGTGCCAGCAGCCCACCAATCGGGGTCGTAGCTTTCTTT.